These 23 T cell receptor beta chains share one sample of origin, sequenced in a study of blood T cell repertoires in COVID-19. The repertoire was sequenced with immunoSEQ multiplex PCR; TCRdb's copy has only in-frame clones and lacks some. The sample consists of 200,000 to 250,000 clones, nearly 90% of them appearing once. Sequencing was carried out using peripheral blood. The receptors stem from a woman aged 18-30 years who had recovered from COVID-19.

A few counts support this clone. The chain combines TRBV7-9 with TRBJ1-6; 8 bases match TRBD1. CDR3 size: 19 residues. CDR1 is SEHNR and CDR2 is FQNEAQ in the germline V gene (reference sequence). J gave up 0 bases and V 5 bases, and 12 bases lay outside the gene matches. The CDR3 bases are TGTGCCAGCAGCCCCGTCGGGACAGGCTATAGCTCCTATAATTCACCCCTCCACTTT. Protein: CASSPVGTGYSSYNSPLHF.

The chain recombines TRBV7-9 with TRBJ2-6; 8 bases match TRBD1. Germline assignment: CDR1 SEHNR and CDR2 FQNEAQ (reference sequence). This CDR3 is 16 amino acids long. Trimming took 4 bases from V and 4 from J; bases not matched to a gene: 6. CDR3 nucleotides: TGTGCCAGCAGCTCTGGGACAGGCGGAGGGGCCAACGTCCTGACTTTC. Residues: CASSSGTGGGANVLTF.

The CDR3 region has the DNA TGTGCCAGCTCATCCGGACTAGCGGGAGGGTGGGGCAATGAGCAGTTCTTC. This encodes CASSSGLAGGWGNEQFF. V is TRBV18 and J is TRBJ2-1; 15 nucleotides agree with TRBD2. With V trimmed by 5 bases and J by 6 bases, 8 bases remained unmatched. The CDR3 has 17 amino acids. CDR1 is KGHSH and CDR2 is LQKENI in the germline V gene.

J is TRBJ2-1 and V is TRBV7-3; 12 positions agree with TRBD2. After removal of 4 bases from V and 7 bases from J, the junction contained 5 bases not matched to a gene. This CDR3 region has 15 residues. Germline CDR1 and CDR2: SGHTA and FQGTGA. The CDR3 bases are TGTGCCAGCAGCTCCAACGGACTAGCGGGGAATGAGCAGTTCTTC. It is translated as CASSSNGLAGNEQFF.

In nucleotides, the CDR3 is TGCAGCGTTGACCCTACAGGGGCCGGAAACACCATATATTTT. Residues: CSVDPTGAGNTIYF. The chain joins TRBV29-1 to TRBJ1-3, with 7 nucleotides matching TRBD1. Germline loops: CDR1 SQVTM, CDR2 ANQGSEA. The CDR3 has 14 residues. The junction had 6 bases not matched to a gene; V was cut back by 3 bases and J by 4 bases.

CDR3 sequence: CASSDSRDQNQPQHF. The CDR3, as DNA: TGTGCCAGCAGTGACTCCAGGGATCAGAATCAGCCCCAGCATTTT. The rearrangement uses TRBV6-4 and TRBJ1-5, with D possibly matching TRBD1 (5 bases). Between the trimmed V and J ends, which lost 0 bases and 4 bases, there was a span of 10 bases. The germline V gene has CDR1 MRHNA and CDR2 SNTAGT. The CDR3 consists of 15 residues.

The V gene is TRBV5-1, the J gene TRBJ2-1; D gene uncertain. Germline lookup yields CDR1 SGHRS and CDR2 YFSETQ. The CDR3 is made up of 15 amino acids. The V end was cut by 0 bases, the J end by 8 bases, with 15 bases between. CDR3 DNA sequence: TGCGCCAGCAGCTTGGAGCTAATGGTAATCGATGAGCAGTTCTTC. This encodes CASSLELMVIDEQFF.

In its sample, this clone was seen once. V usage is TRBV2 and J usage is TRBJ2-3; a possible D gene is TRBD1 (6 bases). This CDR3 is built from 17 residues. Germline CDR1 is SNHLY and CDR2 is FYNNEI. V was cut by 8 bases and J by 0 bases, with 21 bases left in between. The CDR3 spells CASYITPTGLSTDTQYF. CDR3 bases: TGTGCCAGCTACATAACTCCGACAGGACTTAGCACAGATACGCAGTATTTT.

The chain combines TRBV9 with TRBJ2-7, with D possibly matching TRBD2 (6 bases). This CDR3 region has 14 residues. Trimming pared 4 bases from V and 2 bases from J, leaving 13 bases between. Per germline, CDR1 SGDLS and CDR2 YYNGEE. The CDR3 sequence is CASSPADYPYEQYF. The CDR3 nucleotides read TGTGCCAGCAGCCCCGCGGACTATCCCTACGAGCAGTACTTC.

The chain recombines TRBV9 with TRBJ1-1; D gene unclear. V was clipped by 0 bases and J by 4 bases, with 10 bases between them. This CDR3 is built from 14 residues. CDR1 is SGDLS, CDR2 YYNGEE, per germline. CDR3 loop: CASSVEGGGTEAFF. As DNA, the CDR3 is TGTGCCAGCAGCGTAGAAGGTGGAGGCACTGAAGCTTTCTTT.

V usage is TRBV5-6 and J usage is TRBJ1-4; tentatively, D is TRBD1 (5 bases). The CDR3 is 13 residues long. The germline V and J ends were trimmed by 0 bases and 11 bases, with 11 bases remaining between them. Germline V gene sequence: CDR1 SGHDT, CDR2 YYEEEE. The CDR3 DNA follows: TGTGCCAGCAGCTTGGGGGGAGGGGTGAAACTGTTTTTT. This encodes CASSLGGGVKLFF.

This sequence joins TRBV6-2 or TRBV6-3 and TRBJ1-5; the D is unclear. The ends were cut back, 2 bases at V and 7 bases at J, with 6 bases in the middle. This CDR3 is built from 12 residues. CDR1 and CDR2 (germline): MNHEY, SVGEGT. CDR3 region: CASSYPQQPQHF. The CDR3 bases are TGTGCCAGCAGTTACCCACAGCAGCCCCAGCATTTT.

The chain employs TRBV7-3 and TRBJ1-2; 9 bases map to TRBD1. Germline V gene data show CDR1 as SGHTA and CDR2 as FQGTGA. Germline trimming cut 5 bases from V and 8 bases from J; bases unmatched to any gene: 6. This CDR3 region has 13 residues. CDR3 amino acids: CASSPGTGRGYTF. For the CDR3, the DNA is TGTGCCAGCAGCCCCGGGACAGGGCGGGGCTACACCTTC. Filled out from reference TRBV7-3 and TRBJ1-2, the complete variable domain reads GAGVSQTPSNKVTEKGKYVELRCDPISGHTALYWYRQSLGQGPEFLIYFQGTGAADDSGLPNDRFFAVRPEGSVSTLKIQRTERGDSAVYLCASSPGTGRGYTFGSGTRLTVV.

The CDR3 nucleotides read TGTGCCAGCAGCTTCGGACAGGGGGGACGGGAGACCCAGTACTTC. Translated, it gives CASSFGQGGRETQYF. The chain carries TRBV11-2 and TRBJ2-5; TRBD1 agrees at 10 bases. CDR3 length: 15 residues. Losses at the gene ends were 3 bases for V and 5 bases for J; bases not matched to a gene: 6. In germline, CDR1 is SGHAT, CDR2 FQNNGV.

The chain recombines TRBV10-3 with TRBJ1-2; a weak D match, TRBD1 (5 bases). The CDR3 covers 14 residues. Germline V gives CDR1 ENHRY, CDR2 SYGVKD. V was trimmed by 0 bases and J by 4 bases, leaving 9 bases between them. CDR3 bases: TGTGCCATCAGTGAGTCGGGGGGTGCCTATGGCTACACCTTC. Translating gives CAISESGGAYGYTF.

The rearrangement joins TRBV24-1 to TRBJ2-1; D possibly corresponds to TRBD1 (6 bases). This CDR3 region has 12 residues. Germline-derived CDR1 and CDR2 are KGHDR and SFDVKD. The germline V and J ends were trimmed by 3 bases and 7 bases, with 6 bases remaining between them. This chain's CDR3 is CATSDQGNEQFF. In DNA form, the CDR3 reads TGTGCCACCAGTGATCAGGGGAATGAGCAGTTCTTC.

This chain connects TRBV6-4 to TRBJ2-1, with 12 bases lining up with TRBD2. V lost 3 bases and J lost 12; bases outside the gene matches: 9. This CDR3 has 15 amino acids. Per the germline V gene, CDR1 is MRHNA and CDR2 is SNTAGT. The CDR3 DNA follows: TGTGCCAGCAGTGAATGGGCTAGCGGGAGGGCCCGGCAGTTCTTC. Translating it yields CASSEWASGRARQFF.

This rearrangement joins TRBV5-1 to TRBJ1-4; TRBD1 matches at 7 bases. The V and J ends lost 6 bases and 10 bases, in that order; junction bases with no gene match: 15. The CDR3 is 15 amino acids. Looked up from germline, CDR1 is SGHRS and CDR2 is YFSETQ. The CDR3 nucleotides read TGCGCCAGCACCTCAGGTCCGGGACAGAAGAGAAAACTGTTTTTT. Protein: CASTSGPGQKRKLFF.

The chain combines TRBV9 with TRBJ2-2; D is unclear. Germline CDR1 is SGDLS and CDR2 is YYNGEE. There are 11 residues in the CDR3. Between the trimmed V and J ends, which lost 3 bases and 6 bases, there was a span of 3 bases. This CDR3 is CASSGAGELFF. DNA for the CDR3: TGTGCCAGCAGCGGCGCCGGGGAGCTGTTTTTT.

The CDR3 nucleotides read TGTGCCAGCAGCTTGTCACAGGGCGGGAATCAGCCCCAGCATTTT. Translated, it gives CASSLSQGGNQPQHF. The rearrangement links TRBV11-2 to TRBJ1-5; maybe TRBD1 (6 bases). This CDR3 region has 15 residues. Trimming removed 3 bases at V and 4 bases at J, with 13 bases between. The germline V gene encodes CDR1 SGHAT and CDR2 FQNNGV.

The chain couples TRBV5-1 to TRBJ2-1; 9 nucleotides line up with TRBD2. CDR3 length: 15 amino acids. The ends lost 4 bases at V and 5 bases at J; junction bases unmatched: 7. Germline CDR1 SGHRS, CDR2 YFSETQ. This CDR3 is CASSLLAGLDNEQFF. The CDR3 DNA sequence: TGCGCCAGCAGCCTCCTAGCGGGACTAGACAATGAGCAGTTCTTC. Full variable domain (outside the CDR3, taken from reference TRBV5-1 and TRBJ2-1): KAGVTQTPRYLIKTRGQQVTLSCSPISGHRSVSWYQQTPGQGLQFLFEYFSETQRNKGNFPGRFSGRQFSNSRSEMNVSTLELGDSALYLCASSLLAGLDNEQFFGPGTRLTVL.

The genes are TRBV9 and TRBJ2-3; 13 nucleotides match TRBD2. Germline CDR1 reads SGDLS; CDR2 reads YYNGEE. V lost 4 bases to trimming and J lost 6 bases; unmatched junction nucleotides: 5. The CDR3 runs to 15 residues. DNA for the CDR3: TGTGCCAGCAGCCAGGGACTAGCGGGAACTGATACGCAGTATTTT. This encodes CASSQGLAGTDTQYF.

This CDR3 is CASSVGGYGYTF. CDR3 DNA sequence: TGTGCCAGCAGCGTAGGAGGTTATGGCTACACCTTC. This rearrangement joins TRBV9 to TRBJ1-2; D not resolved. CDR1 is SGDLS and CDR2 is YYNGEE in the germline V gene. The V and J ends lost 0 bases and 5 bases respectively, with 5 bases between them. The CDR3 is 12 residues long.